The 14 T cell receptor beta chains below all came from one sample that was sequenced in a study of control samples from healthy donors and cancer patients. The table came from immunoSEQ multiplex PCR; TCRdb's copy has only in-frame clones and leaves some out. This table has fewer than 150,000 clones, approximately 91% appearing once. The sequenced material came from blood. The origin of the receptors is a young woman in good health.

The rearrangement joins TRBV3-1 (or the pseudogene TRBV3-2) to TRBJ1-1; TRBD1 agrees at 8 bases. There are 16 residues in the CDR3. CDR1 LGHDT and CDR2 YNNKEL come from the germline V gene (reference sequence). V was clipped by 1 base and J by 0 bases; unmatched bases: 4. The CDR3 DNA is TGTGCCAGCAGCCAAGGGGCAGGGGGCTTGAACACTGAAGCTTTCTTT. This codes for CASSQGAGGLNTEAFF.

This clone has only one observation. The chain carries TRBV27 and TRBJ1-5, with 9 bases fitting TRBD1. Germline CDR1 MNHEY, CDR2 SMNVEV (reference sequence). V trimming: 8 bases; J trimming: 6 bases; junction bases outside the gene matches: 5. The CDR3 consists of 13 residues. The CDR3: CASGDRVAQPQHF. The CDR3, as DNA: TGTGCCAGCGGGGACAGGGTTGCTCAGCCCCAGCATTTT.

The rearrangement joins TRBV24-1 to TRBJ2-5; 7 positions match TRBD2. The CDR3 sequence is 16 residues long. The V gene's germline CDR1 is KGHDR and CDR2 SFDVKD. The V segment lost 3 bases and the J segment 4 bases; nucleotides outside the gene matches: 10. CDR3: CATSDRRGSLGETQYF. The CDR3 region has the DNA TGTGCCACCAGTGATAGGCGCGGGAGTCTGGGAGAGACCCAGTACTTC.

This CDR3 reads CASSVDRVYGNTEAFF. As DNA, the CDR3 is TGTGCCAGTAGTGTGGACAGGGTCTATGGGAACACTGAAGCTTTCTTT. The chain uses TRBV19 and TRBJ1-1; 8 bases fit TRBD1. The V segment lost 5 bases and the J segment 1 base; nucleotides outside the gene matches: 9. Germline V gene sequence: CDR1 LNHDA, CDR2 SQIVND (reference sequence). The CDR3 totals 16 residues. Supplemented by reference TRBV19 and TRBJ1-1, the full variable domain reads DGGITQSPKYLFRKEGQNVTLSCEQNLNHDAMYWYRQDPGQGLRLIYYSQIVNDFQKGDIAEGYSVSREKKESFPLTVTSAQKNPTAFYLCASSVDRVYGNTEAFFGQGTRLTVV.

The chain uses TRBV5-6 and TRBJ2-5; tentatively, D is TRBD2 (5 bases). The CDR3 has 12 amino acids. CDR1 SGHDT and CDR2 YYEEEE come from the germline V gene. The V and J ends lost 2 bases and 5 bases respectively, with 7 bases between them. In DNA form, the CDR3 reads TGTGCCAGCAGCTTTAGCGATGAGACCCAGTACTTC. Amino acids: CASSFSDETQYF.

The chain couples TRBV5-1 to TRBJ2-7, with a weak D call TRBD1 (6 bases). CDR3 size: 14 residues. CDR1 SGHRS and CDR2 YFSETQ come from the germline V gene. Trimming removed 0 bases at V and 3 bases at J, with 10 bases between. The CDR3 coding sequence is TGCGCCAGCAGCTTGGACAGGGTCTACTACGAGCAGTACTTC. It encodes CASSLDRVYYEQYF.

This chain links TRBV27 with TRBJ1-6; maybe TRBD1 (6 bases). Deletions cut 2 bases from V and 4 bases from J, with 15 bases between. Germline CDR1 reads MNHEY; CDR2 reads SMNVEV (reference sequence). The CDR3 is made up of 17 amino acids. CDR3: CASSLAGGSLYNSPLHF. For the CDR3, the DNA is TGTGCCAGCAGTTTAGCGGGGGGCTCCCTATATAATTCACCCCTCCACTTT.

A few counts support this clone. V and J are TRBV7-2 and TRBJ2-1; D gene uncertain. The germline gives CDR1 SGHTA, CDR2 FQGNSA. Trimming shortened V by 1 base and J by 0 bases, and 10 bases separated the two germline ends. CDR3 length: 16 residues. The CDR3 DNA reads TGTGCCAGCAGCTTAGACGGGTCTAGCTCCTACAATGAGCAGTTCTTC. Protein product: CASSLDGSSSYNEQFF.

The chain is built from TRBV7-3 and TRBJ2-5; 11 nucleotides agree with TRBD1. The germline V gene has CDR1 SGHTA and CDR2 FQGTGA. With V trimmed by 2 bases and J by 4 bases, 6 bases remained unmatched. The CDR3 has 16 residues. CDR3 protein: CASSLAGTGGRETQYF. In nucleotides, the CDR3 is TGTGCCAGCAGCTTAGCCGGGACAGGGGGTAGAGAGACCCAGTACTTC.

This clone was recorded only once. A read error may produce the germline difference seen at one junction end. The CDR3 nucleotides are TGTGCCAGTAGTACAAGACTAGCGGGAAGCATAGATACGCAGTATTTT. Translating it yields CASSTRLAGSIDTQYF. This chain links TRBV19 with TRBJ2-3, with TRBD2 matching over 11 bases. Germline loops: CDR1 LNHDA, CDR2 SQIVND (reference sequence). The CDR3 is made up of 16 amino acids.

The chain employs TRBV7-2 and TRBJ1-1; no firm D call. The V gene's germline CDR1 is SGHTA and CDR2 FQGNSA. CDR3 length: 15 residues. V was clipped by 5 bases and J by 1 base, with 14 bases between them. In DNA, the CDR3 is TGTGCCAGCAGCACGCACCAGACGCCGAACACTGAAGCTTTCTTT. This codes for CASSTHQTPNTEAFF.

This clone appeared a few times. The chain has TRBV7-3 and TRBJ2-3, with D uncertain. The germline V gene encodes CDR1 SGHTA and CDR2 FQGTGA. V was cut by 4 bases and J by 2 bases, with 10 bases left in between. There are 14 residues in the CDR3. CDR3 protein: CASSSRPNTDTQYF. In DNA, the CDR3 is TGTGCCAGCAGCTCCCGGCCCAACACAGATACGCAGTATTTT. Based on the CDR3 plus reference TRBV7-3 and TRBJ2-3, the full variable domain is GAGVSQTPSNKVTEKGKYVELRCDPISGHTALYWYRQSLGQGPEFLIYFQGTGAADDSGLPNDRFFAVRPEGSVSTLKIQRTERGDSAVYLCASSSRPNTDTQYFGPGTRLTVL.

The V call is TRBV30, the J call TRBJ2-7; D might be TRBD2 (5 bases). Germline CDR1 reads GTSNPN; CDR2 reads SVGIG (reference sequence). The ends were cut back, 7 bases at V and 0 bases at J, with 16 bases in the middle. This CDR3 contains 14 residues. The CDR3 coding sequence is TGTGCCTCCCGGCGGGCCTCGGGCTCCTACGAGCAGTACTTC. Protein sequence: CASRRASGSYEQYF.

The rearrangement joins TRBV20-1 to TRBJ2-3; D call uncertain. Germline V CDR1 and CDR2: DFQATT, SNEGSKA (reference sequence). The CDR3 consists of 13 residues. V was trimmed by 3 bases and J by 5 bases, leaving 12 bases between them. CDR3 coding DNA: TGCAGTGCTAGTTTCCCGACTCGAGATACGCAGTATTTT. It specifies CSASFPTRDTQYF.